This TCR beta chain appears in the sequencing data of a study of blood T cell repertoires in COVID-19. The trim removed 3 bases at V and 7 bases at J, leaving 8 bases unmatched. In germline, CDR1 is MGHRA, CDR2 YSYEKL. The CDR3 has 16 residues. In the original analysis: Estimated nucleated cell counts came from reference gene primer amplification. Some clones are missing from TCRdb's copy, which holds only in-frame ones; the method was immunoSEQ multiplex PCR. The V and J calls and clone size come from that table; D and trimming were worked out from the DNA. The data show more than 120,000 clones, approximately 89% seen once.

This clonotype originated in a human donor in a cohort sampled during active COVID-19. The sequencing sample was made of peripheral blood. This rearrangement joins TRBV4-1 to TRBJ1-4; 10 bases fit TRBD1. Written as DNA, the CDR3 is TGCGCCAGCAGCCAGGGTGACAGGGGGCGCGCTGAAAAACTGTTTTTT. Translation gives CASSQGDRGRAEKLFF.